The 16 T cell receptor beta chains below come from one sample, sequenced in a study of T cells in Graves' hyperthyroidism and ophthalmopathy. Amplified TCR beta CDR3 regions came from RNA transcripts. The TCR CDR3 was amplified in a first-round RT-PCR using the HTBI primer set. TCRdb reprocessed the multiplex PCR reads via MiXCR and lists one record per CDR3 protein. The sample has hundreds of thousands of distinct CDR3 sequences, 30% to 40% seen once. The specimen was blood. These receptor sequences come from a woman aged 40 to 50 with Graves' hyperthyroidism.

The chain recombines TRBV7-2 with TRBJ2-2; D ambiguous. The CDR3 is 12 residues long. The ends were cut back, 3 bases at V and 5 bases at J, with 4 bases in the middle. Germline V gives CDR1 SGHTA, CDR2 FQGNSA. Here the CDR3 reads CASSFFTGELFF. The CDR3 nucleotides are TGTGCCAGCAGCTTCTTTACCGGGGAGCTGTTTTTT.

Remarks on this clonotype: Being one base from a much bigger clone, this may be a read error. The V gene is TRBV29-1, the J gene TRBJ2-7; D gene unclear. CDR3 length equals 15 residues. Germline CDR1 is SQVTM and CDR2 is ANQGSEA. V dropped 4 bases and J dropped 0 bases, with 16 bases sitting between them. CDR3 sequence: CSVGDGQSNSYEQYF. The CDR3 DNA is TGCAGCGTTGGAGACGGCCAGTCAAACTCCTACGAGCAGTACTTC.

The CDR3 nucleotides read TGTGCCACCAGCAGAGTAGGGACAGGGGTTAGCAATCAGCCCCAGCATTTT. Its translation: CATSRVGTGVSNQPQHF. This chain connects TRBV15 to TRBJ1-5; 10 nucleotides agree with TRBD1. Losses at the gene ends were 1 base for V and 0 bases for J; bases not matched to a gene: 3. This CDR3 region has 17 residues. Germline V gene sequence: CDR1 LNHNV, CDR2 YYDKDF (reference sequence).

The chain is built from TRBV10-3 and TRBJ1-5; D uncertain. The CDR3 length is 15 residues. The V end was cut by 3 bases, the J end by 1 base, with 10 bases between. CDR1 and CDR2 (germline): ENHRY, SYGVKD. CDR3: CAISDSVGSNQPQHF. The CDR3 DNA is TGTGCCATCAGTGACTCAGTCGGGAGCAATCAGCCCCAGCATTTT.

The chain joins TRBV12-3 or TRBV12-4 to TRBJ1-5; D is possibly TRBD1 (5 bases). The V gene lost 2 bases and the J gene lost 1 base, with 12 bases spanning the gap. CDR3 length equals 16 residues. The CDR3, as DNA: TGTGCCAGCAGTTTAAAGGGACTAGGGAGCAATCAGCCCCAGCATTTT. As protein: CASSLKGLGSNQPQHF.

The CDR3 region is CASSLSMQGGSNQPQHF. DNA of the CDR3: TGTGCCAGCAGTTTATCGATGCAGGGGGGGAGCAATCAGCCCCAGCATTTT. The genes are TRBV27 and TRBJ1-5; the match to TRBD1 covers 7 bases. The CDR3 has 17 amino acids. V trimming: 0 bases; J trimming: 1 base; junction bases outside the gene matches: 6. Germline V gene lookup returns CDR1 MNHEY and CDR2 SMNVEV (reference sequence).

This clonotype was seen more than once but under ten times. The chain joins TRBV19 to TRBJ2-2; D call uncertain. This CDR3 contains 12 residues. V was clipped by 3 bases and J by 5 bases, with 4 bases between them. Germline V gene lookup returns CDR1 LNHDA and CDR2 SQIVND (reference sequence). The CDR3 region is CASSIWTGELFF. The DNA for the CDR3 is TGTGCCAGTAGTATTTGGACCGGGGAGCTGTTTTTT.

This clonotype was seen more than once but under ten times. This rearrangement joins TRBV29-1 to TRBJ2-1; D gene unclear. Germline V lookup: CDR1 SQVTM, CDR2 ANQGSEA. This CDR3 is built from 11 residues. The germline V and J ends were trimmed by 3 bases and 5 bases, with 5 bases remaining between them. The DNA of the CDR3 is TGCAGCGTTGACAGCGACAATGAGCAGTTCTTC. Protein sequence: CSVDSDNEQFF.

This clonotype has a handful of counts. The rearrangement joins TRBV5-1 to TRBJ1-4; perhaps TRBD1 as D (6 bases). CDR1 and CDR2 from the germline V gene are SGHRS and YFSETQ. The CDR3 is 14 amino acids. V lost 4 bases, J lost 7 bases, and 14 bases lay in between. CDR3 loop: CASSVGAGSEKLFF. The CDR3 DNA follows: TGCGCCAGCAGCGTGGGGGCGGGTAGTGAAAAACTGTTTTTT.

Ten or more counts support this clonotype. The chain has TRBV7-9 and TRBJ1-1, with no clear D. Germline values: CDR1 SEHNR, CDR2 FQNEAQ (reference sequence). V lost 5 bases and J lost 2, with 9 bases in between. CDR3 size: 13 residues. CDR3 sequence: CASSPGFNTEAFF. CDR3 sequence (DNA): TGTGCCAGCAGCCCGGGATTCAACACTGAAGCTTTCTTT.

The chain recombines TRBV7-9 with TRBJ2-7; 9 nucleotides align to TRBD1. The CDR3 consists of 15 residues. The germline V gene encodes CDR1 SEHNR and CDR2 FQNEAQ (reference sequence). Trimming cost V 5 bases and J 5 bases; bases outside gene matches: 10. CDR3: CASSHRDRETHEQYF. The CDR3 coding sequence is TGTGCCAGCAGCCACCGGGACAGGGAGACCCACGAGCAGTACTTC.

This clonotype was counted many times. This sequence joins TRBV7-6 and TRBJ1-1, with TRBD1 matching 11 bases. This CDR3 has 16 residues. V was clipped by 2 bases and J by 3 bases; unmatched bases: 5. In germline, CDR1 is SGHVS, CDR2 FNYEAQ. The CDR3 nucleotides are TGTGCCAGCAGCTTATCAGGGACAGGGGGGGACACTGAAGCTTTCTTT. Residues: CASSLSGTGGDTEAFF.

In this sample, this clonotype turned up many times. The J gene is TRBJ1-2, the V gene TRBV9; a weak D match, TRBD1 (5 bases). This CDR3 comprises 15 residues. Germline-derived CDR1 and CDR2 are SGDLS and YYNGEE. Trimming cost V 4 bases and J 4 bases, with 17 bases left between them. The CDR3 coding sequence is TGTGCCAGCAGCCCCGGGACTTGGCCTGGCTATGGCTACACCTTC. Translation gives CASSPGTWPGYGYTF.

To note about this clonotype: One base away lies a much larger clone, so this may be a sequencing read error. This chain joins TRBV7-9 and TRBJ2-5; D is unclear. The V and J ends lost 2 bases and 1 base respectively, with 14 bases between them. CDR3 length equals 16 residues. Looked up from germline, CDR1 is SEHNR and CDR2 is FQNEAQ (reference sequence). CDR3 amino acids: CASSLIITPLQETQYF. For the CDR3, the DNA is TGTGCCAGCAGCTTAATAATAACACCTCTCCAAGAGACCCAGTACTTC.

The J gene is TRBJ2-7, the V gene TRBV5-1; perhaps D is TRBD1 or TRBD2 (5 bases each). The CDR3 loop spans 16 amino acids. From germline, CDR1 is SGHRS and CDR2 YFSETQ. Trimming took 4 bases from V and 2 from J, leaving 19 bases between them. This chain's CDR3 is CASSLGRGWDAYEQYF. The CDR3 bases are TGCGCCAGCAGCCTGGGGAGAGGGTGGGACGCCTACGAGCAGTACTTC.

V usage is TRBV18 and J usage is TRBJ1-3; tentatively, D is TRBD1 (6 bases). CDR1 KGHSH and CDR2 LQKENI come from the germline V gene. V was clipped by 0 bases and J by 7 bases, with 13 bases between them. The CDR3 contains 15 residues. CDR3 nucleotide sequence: TGTGCCAGCTCACCACCGCGGACAGAATGGAACACCATATATTTT. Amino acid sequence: CASSPPRTEWNTIYF.